The rows below give T cell receptor beta chains drawn from one sample of a study of follicular helper T cells after annual influenza vaccination. Some clones are missing from TCRdb's copy, which holds only in-frame ones; the method was immunoSEQ multiplex PCR. The top ten hold around 0.89% of the sample, which has more than 10,000 clones, 70% to 85% seen once. The starting material was CXCR5- memory CD4+ T cells sorted from blood, obtained 6 weeks after influenza vaccination. The receptors were gathered from an adult who received the influenza vaccine. Both conserved end residues are trimmed from each CDR3. The order of the fields is V gene, J gene, D gene, clone size, CDR3 protein. A D gene is named only where the DNA matches it firmly. Where a row states a size, it is once, few, many or the class of an expanded clone; other rows omit it.

TRBV13	TRBJ2-1	TRBD1	once	ASSTTGVGNEQF
TRBV2	TRBJ2-3	TRBD2	NA	ASSWTSGGRGTQY
TRBV7-9	TRBJ2-1	TRBD1	NA	ASSLVSGQGGNEQF
TRBV19	TRBJ1-5	NA	NA	ASSIYYSNQPQH
TRBV10-3	TRBJ2-3	NA	NA	ATGRTDTQY
TRBV18	TRBJ2-3	NA	once	ASSNGGTDTQY
TRBV18	TRBJ2-7	NA	NA	ASSKDRPYEQY
TRBV19	TRBJ1-5	NA	NA	AEGCGVGSGVRVNQPQH
TRBV9	TRBJ2-3	NA	NA	ASVRGQGTDTQY
TRBV6-1	TRBJ1-1	NA	once	ASSREITEAF
TRBV5-1	TRBJ1-1	NA	NA	ASSFKGGGTEAF
TRBV29-1	TRBJ1-1	TRBD1	NA	SVGSRGATEAF
TRBV4-3	TRBJ2-3	NA	NA	ASSGGRDTQY
TRBV6-6	TRBJ2-2	NA	NA	ASSSLVLRSGELF
TRBV2	TRBJ2-3	TRBD1	NA	ASSGQGSDTQY
TRBV4-1	TRBJ2-1	NA	NA	ASSHITGLPHNEQF
TRBV7-7	TRBJ2-5	NA	NA	ASSLGGYQETQY
TRBV11-3	TRBJ1-2	NA	NA	ASSPGTGGYT
TRBV7-2	TRBJ2-2	TRBD2	NA	ASTTSAYTGELF
TRBV2	TRBJ1-2	NA	few	ASSDQGRGYGYT
TRBV5-1	TRBJ1-1	NA	NA	ASSSTGLTEAF
TRBV18	TRBJ1-2	NA	few	ASSPFGGPNYGYT
TRBV10-3	TRBJ2-5	NA	NA	ATAHEETQY
TRBV11-3	TRBJ1-6	NA	few	ASSLARGVYSPLH
TRBV7-2	TRBJ2-3	TRBD2	NA	ASSISGGAVYTQY
TRBV29-1	TRBJ2-3	NA	few	SVSRGPTDTQY
TRBV10-3	TRBJ2-5	TRBD1	NA	AISVWAGGLKTQY
TRBV9	TRBJ1-2	NA	NA	ASSAQSRGPNYGYT
TRBV11-1	TRBJ2-2	TRBD1	NA	ASSPWTGDTGELF
TRBV2	TRBJ2-7	TRBD1	NA	ASSQDRVSYEQY
TRBV19	TRBJ1-5	NA	NA	ASRGTGNQPQH